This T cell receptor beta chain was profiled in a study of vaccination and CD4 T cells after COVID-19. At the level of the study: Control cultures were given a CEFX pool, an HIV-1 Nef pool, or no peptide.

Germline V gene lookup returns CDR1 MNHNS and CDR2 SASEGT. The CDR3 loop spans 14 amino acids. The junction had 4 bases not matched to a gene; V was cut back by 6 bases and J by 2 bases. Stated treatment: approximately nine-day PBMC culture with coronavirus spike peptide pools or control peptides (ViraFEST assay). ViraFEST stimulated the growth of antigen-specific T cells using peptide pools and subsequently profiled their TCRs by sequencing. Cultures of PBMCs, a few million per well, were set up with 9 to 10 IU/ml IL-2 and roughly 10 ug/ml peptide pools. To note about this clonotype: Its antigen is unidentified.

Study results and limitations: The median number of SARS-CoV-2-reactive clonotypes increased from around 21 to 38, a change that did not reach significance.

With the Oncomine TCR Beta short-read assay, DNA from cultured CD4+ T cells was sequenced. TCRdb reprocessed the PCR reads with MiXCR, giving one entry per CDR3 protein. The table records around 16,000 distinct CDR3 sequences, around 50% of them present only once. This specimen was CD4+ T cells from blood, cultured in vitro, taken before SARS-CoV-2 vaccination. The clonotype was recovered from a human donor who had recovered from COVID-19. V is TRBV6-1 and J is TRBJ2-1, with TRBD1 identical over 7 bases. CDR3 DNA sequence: TGTGCCAGCAGGGATAGGGGGCCCTACAATGAGCAGTTCTTC. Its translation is CASRDRGPYNEQFF.